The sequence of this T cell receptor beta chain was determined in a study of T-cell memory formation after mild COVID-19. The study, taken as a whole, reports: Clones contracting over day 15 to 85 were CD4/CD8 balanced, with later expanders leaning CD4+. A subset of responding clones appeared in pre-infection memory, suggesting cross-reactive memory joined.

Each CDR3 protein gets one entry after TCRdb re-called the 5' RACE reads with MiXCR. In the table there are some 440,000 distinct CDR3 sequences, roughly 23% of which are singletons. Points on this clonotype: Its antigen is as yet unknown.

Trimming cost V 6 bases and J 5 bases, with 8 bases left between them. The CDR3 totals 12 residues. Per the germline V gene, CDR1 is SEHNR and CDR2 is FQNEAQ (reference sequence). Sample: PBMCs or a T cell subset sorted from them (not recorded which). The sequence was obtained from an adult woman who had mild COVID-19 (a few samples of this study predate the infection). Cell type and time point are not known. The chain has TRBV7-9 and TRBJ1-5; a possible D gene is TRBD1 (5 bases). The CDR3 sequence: CASRIGDQPQHF. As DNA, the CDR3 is TGTGCCAGCAGAATAGGGGATCAGCCCCAGCATTTT.